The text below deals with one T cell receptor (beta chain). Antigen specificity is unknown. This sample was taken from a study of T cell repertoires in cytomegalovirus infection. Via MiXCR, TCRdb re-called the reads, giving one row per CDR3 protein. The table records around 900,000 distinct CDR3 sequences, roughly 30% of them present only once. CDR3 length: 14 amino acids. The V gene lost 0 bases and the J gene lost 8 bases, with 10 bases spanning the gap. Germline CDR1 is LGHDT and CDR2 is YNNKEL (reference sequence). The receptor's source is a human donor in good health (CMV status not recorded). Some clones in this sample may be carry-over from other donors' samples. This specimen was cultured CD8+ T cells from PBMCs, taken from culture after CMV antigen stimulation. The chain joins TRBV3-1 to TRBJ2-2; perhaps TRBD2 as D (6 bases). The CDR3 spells CASSQDWREGELFF. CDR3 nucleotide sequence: TGTGCCAGCAGCCAAGATTGGAGGGAAGGGGAGCTGTTTTTT.